This T cell receptor (beta chain) was sequenced during a study of T cell responses to AZD1222 COVID-19 vaccine. Points from the study as a whole: At 160-218 and 743-854, vaccine-associated CD4 TCRs were dominant, and they spanned spike. AZD1222 recipients seropositive at baseline numbered only 6 or 7.

The length of the CDR3 is 13 residues. The germline CDR1 and CDR2 sequences are SGHNT and YYREEE (reference sequence). V was shortened by 4 bases and J by 4 bases, with 9 bases between the two germline ends. The table came from immunoSEQ multiplex PCR; TCRdb's copy has only in-frame clones and leaves some out. Of 140,000 to 150,000 clones listed, about 87% are singletons. Points on this clone: Its specificity is not known.

Specimen: peripheral blood, collected on day 0 of AZD1222 vaccination. The V and J genes are TRBV5-4 and TRBJ1-3; D is ambiguous. This receptor was identified in an adult in good health. In DNA, the CDR3 is TGTGCCAGCAGCGTCTCGCCCGGAAACACCATATATTTT. Protein product: CASSVSPGNTIYF.